This T cell receptor (beta chain) was obtained from a study of cytomegalovirus exposure and HLA in healthy donors. Study-wide context: From HLA-typed donors, an early data release held 70 million to 95 million unique TCRs.

After removal of 2 bases from V and 8 bases from J, the junction contained 7 bases not matched to a gene. The CDR3 sequence is 14 residues long. Looked up from germline, CDR1 is MGHRA and CDR2 is YSYEKL. In nominal health when sampled, donors likely had unrecorded immune exposures nonetheless. This clone was found once. The target antigen is unknown. Study-level findings and limits: According to an earlier analysis, most TCR beta V segments yielded productive rearrangements about 87% or about 30% of the time.

The primer mix had 60 Vbeta and 13 Jbeta primers. Sequencing used immunoSEQ multiplex PCR; TCRdb keeps in-frame clones, though not all of them. Altogether fewer than 250,000 clones are present, 87% being singletons, with the ten largest covering about 1.1%. The genes are TRBV4-1 and TRBJ1-2; 8 nucleotides match TRBD1. This TCR was recovered from a boy aged 2 to 9 in good health and CMV-seronegative. Sample: PBMCs. The CDR3 here is CASSQPTGGEGYTF. Here the CDR3 DNA reads TGCGCCAGCAGCCAACCAACAGGGGGAGAGGGCTACACCTTC.